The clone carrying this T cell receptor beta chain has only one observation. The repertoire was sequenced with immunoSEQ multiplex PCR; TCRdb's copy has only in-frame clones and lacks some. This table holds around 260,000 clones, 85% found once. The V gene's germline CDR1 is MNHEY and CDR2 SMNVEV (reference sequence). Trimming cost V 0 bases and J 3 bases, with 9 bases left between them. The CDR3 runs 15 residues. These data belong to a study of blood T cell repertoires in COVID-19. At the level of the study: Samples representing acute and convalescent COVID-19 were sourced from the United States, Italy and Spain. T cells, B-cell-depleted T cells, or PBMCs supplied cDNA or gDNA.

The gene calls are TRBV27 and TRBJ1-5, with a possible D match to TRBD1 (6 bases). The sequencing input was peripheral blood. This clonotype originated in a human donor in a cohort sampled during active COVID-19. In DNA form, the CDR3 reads TGTGCCAGCAGTTTATCGAGGGACATCAATCAGCCCCAGCATTTT. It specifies CASSLSRDINQPQHF.